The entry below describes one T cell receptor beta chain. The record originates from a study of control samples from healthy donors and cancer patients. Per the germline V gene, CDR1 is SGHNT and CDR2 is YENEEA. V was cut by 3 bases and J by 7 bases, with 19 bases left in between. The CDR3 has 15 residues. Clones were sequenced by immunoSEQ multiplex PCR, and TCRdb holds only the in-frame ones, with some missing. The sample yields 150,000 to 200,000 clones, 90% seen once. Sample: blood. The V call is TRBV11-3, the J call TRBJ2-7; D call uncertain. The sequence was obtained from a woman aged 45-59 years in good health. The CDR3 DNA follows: TGTGCCAGCAGCTTGGGATTACAGTTTGCTGAAGAGCAGTACTTC. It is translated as CASSLGLQFAEEQYF.